A single sample gave rise to the 2 T cell receptor beta chains below, sequenced in a study of cytomegalovirus exposure and HLA in healthy donors. PCR used 60 Vbeta primers and 13 Jbeta primers. Profiled with immunoSEQ multiplex PCR; TCRdb holds only in-frame clones, not every one. The sample shows about 85,000 clones, more than 75% of them seen only once. The sample taken for sequencing was PBMCs. The source of these receptors is a woman between 50 and 59 years old in good health and CMV-seropositive.

The chain combines TRBV6-5 with TRBJ2-3, with a possible D match to TRBD2 (6 bases). The CDR3 extends over 15 amino acids. Trimming cost V 3 bases and J 3 bases, with 13 bases left between them. The germline V gene encodes CDR1 MNHEY and CDR2 SVGAGI. The CDR3 protein is CASSYAHGGTDTQYF. The CDR3 nucleotides read TGTGCCAGCAGTTATGCCCATGGAGGGACAGATACGCAGTATTTT.

The chain is built from TRBV5-4 and TRBJ2-2; TRBD1 agrees at 11 bases. CDR3 length: 15 residues. V trimming: 4 bases; J trimming: 7 bases; junction bases outside the gene matches: 6. The germline gives CDR1 SGHNT, CDR2 YYREEE (reference sequence). The CDR3 sequence is CASSPGQGAFGELFF. Here the CDR3 DNA reads TGTGCCAGCAGCCCCGGACAGGGGGCTTTCGGGGAGCTGTTTTTT.